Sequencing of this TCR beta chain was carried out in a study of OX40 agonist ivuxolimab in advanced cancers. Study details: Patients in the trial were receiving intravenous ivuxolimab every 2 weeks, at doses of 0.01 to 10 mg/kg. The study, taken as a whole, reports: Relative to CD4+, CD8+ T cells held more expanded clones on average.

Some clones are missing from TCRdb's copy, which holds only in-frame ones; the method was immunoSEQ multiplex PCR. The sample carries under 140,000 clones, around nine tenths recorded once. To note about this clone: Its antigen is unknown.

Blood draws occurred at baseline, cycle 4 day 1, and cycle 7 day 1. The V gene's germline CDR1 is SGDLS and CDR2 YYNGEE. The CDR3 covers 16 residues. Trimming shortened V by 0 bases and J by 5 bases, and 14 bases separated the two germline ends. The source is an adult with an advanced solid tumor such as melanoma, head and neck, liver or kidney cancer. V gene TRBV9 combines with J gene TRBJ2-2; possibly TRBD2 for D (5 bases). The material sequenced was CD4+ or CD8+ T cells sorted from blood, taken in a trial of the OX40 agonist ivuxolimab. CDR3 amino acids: CASSVVEGSGTGELFF. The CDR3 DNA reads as TGTGCCAGCAGCGTAGTAGAGGGAAGCGGAACCGGGGAGCTGTTTTTT.